The 25 T cell receptor beta chains presented below share a single source sample, sequenced in a study of T cells in Graves' hyperthyroidism and ophthalmopathy. Using RNA transcripts as the source, TCR beta CDR3 regions were amplified. The HTBI primer set drove a first-round RT-PCR of the TCR CDR3. Using its own MiXCR run on the multiplex PCR reads, TCRdb lists one record per CDR3 protein. Of about 37,000 distinct CDR3 sequences detected, roughly 50% appear once; the ten largest clones hold 17%. Material for sequencing was blood. The receptors shown here come from a man aged 40-55 years with Graves' ophthalmopathy.

This clonotype was seen at least ten times. The rearrangement uses TRBV28 and TRBJ1-1; 10 bases align to TRBD1. The germline V gene has CDR1 MDHEN and CDR2 SYDVKM. The CDR3 has 12 amino acids. Trimming cost V 7 bases and J 11 bases; bases outside gene matches: 7. The CDR3 nucleotides are TGTGCCAGCACAGGACAGGGGGTTTACGCTTTCTTT. It translates to CASTGQGVYAFF. Complete variable domain (other parts from reference TRBV28 and TRBJ1-1): DVKVTQSSRYLVKRTGEKVFLECVQDMDHENMFWYRQDPGLGLRLIYFSYDVKMKEKGDIPEGYSVSREKKERFSLILESASTNQTSMYLCASTGQGVYAFFGQGTRLTVV.

This clonotype was seen repeatedly, ten times or more. The chain employs TRBV2 and TRBJ2-3; 11 bases map to TRBD1. The V gene's germline CDR1 is SNHLY and CDR2 FYNNEI. The CDR3 length is 15 residues. V was clipped by 6 bases and J by 0 bases; unmatched bases: 2. The CDR3 spells CASRDRGRSTDTQYF. Here the CDR3 DNA reads TGTGCCAGCAGGGACAGGGGGCGCAGCACAGATACGCAGTATTTT.

The chain carries TRBV20-1 and TRBJ1-2; 11 bases fit TRBD1. V lost 6 bases to trimming and J lost 13 bases; unmatched junction nucleotides: 4. The V gene's germline CDR1 is DFQATT and CDR2 SNEGSKA (reference sequence). CDR3 size: 10 residues. The CDR3 DNA reads TGCAGTGCAGGGACAGGGGGTTTCACCTTC. It specifies CSAGTGGFTF.

Relative to its sample, this clonotype is medium-sized. V usage is TRBV7-9 and J usage is TRBJ1-2, with TRBD1 identical over 7 bases. The CDR3 runs 13 residues. Germline CDR1 and CDR2: SEHNR and FQNEAQ (reference sequence). J was trimmed by 1 base and V by 6 bases; bases with no gene match: 2. The chain's CDR3 is CASSTGVNYGYTF. The DNA for the CDR3 is TGTGCCAGCAGTACAGGGGTTAACTATGGCTACACCTTC.

The sample holds many counts of this clonotype. V gene TRBV5-1 combines with J gene TRBJ2-5; tentatively, D is TRBD1 (5 bases). Trimming left V 1 base short and J 4 bases short, with 14 bases between. The CDR3 is 15 amino acids. Germline-derived CDR1 and CDR2 are SGHRS and YFSETQ. CDR3 in amino acids: CASSLSGNGLETQYF. CDR3 DNA sequence: TGCGCCAGCAGCTTGTCAGGGAATGGATTAGAGACCCAGTACTTC. Drawing the rest from reference TRBV5-1 and TRBJ2-5, the complete variable domain is KAGVTQTPRYLIKTRGQQVTLSCSPISGHRSVSWYQQTPGQGLQFLFEYFSETQRNKGNFPGRFSGRQFSNSRSEMNVSTLELGDSALYLCASSLSGNGLETQYFGPGTRLLVL.

This clonotype was seen ten or more times. This chain uses TRBV28 with TRBJ2-3; 9 bases line up with TRBD1. This CDR3 has 16 residues. V lost 6 bases to trimming and J lost 1 base; unmatched junction nucleotides: 8. The germline CDR1 and CDR2 sequences are MDHEN and SYDVKM. The CDR3 bases are TGTGCCAGCAGCAACCCCTGGACAGGGGGCACAGATACGCAGTATTTT. Its translation is CASSNPWTGGTDTQYF.

In its sample, this clonotype was seen many times. V and J are TRBV2 and TRBJ1-5; 7 nucleotides line up with TRBD1. The junction had 14 bases not matched to a gene; V was cut back by 6 bases and J by 9 bases. Per the germline V gene, CDR1 is SNHLY and CDR2 is FYNNEI. The CDR3 is made up of 15 amino acids. Here the CDR3 reads CASRAGTGDSRPQHF. As DNA, the CDR3 is TGTGCCAGCAGGGCCGGAACAGGGGACTCACGGCCCCAGCATTTT.

The V and J genes are TRBV19 and TRBJ2-2; possible D gene TRBD2, 6 bases. CDR3 length equals 14 residues. Looked up from germline, CDR1 is LNHDA and CDR2 is SQIVND (reference sequence). Trimming removed 5 bases from V and 1 base from J, with 8 bases in between. As DNA, the CDR3 is TGTGCCAGTAGTTTCGGGGGGAACACCGGGGAGCTGTTTTTT. Translating gives CASSFGGNTGELFF.

The chain is built from TRBV5-1 and TRBJ2-3, with a possible D match to TRBD1 (5 bases). Trimming removed 4 bases at V and 1 base at J, with 13 bases between. Germline V gene lookup returns CDR1 SGHRS and CDR2 YFSETQ. CDR3 size: 15 residues. CDR3 residues: CASSQQAARTDTQYF. CDR3 nucleotide sequence: TGCGCCAGCAGCCAACAGGCTGCACGCACAGATACGCAGTATTTT.

This clonotype was recorded many times. The rearrangement uses TRBV6-2 or TRBV6-3 and TRBJ1-5; 7 bases are a match to TRBD1. Germline V lookup: CDR1 MNHEY, CDR2 SVGEGT. CDR3 size: 12 residues. V was clipped by 9 bases and J by 5 bases; unmatched bases: 4. CDR3 protein: CASRQGHQPQHF. Written as DNA, the CDR3 is TGTGCCAGTAGACAGGGCCATCAGCCCCAGCATTTT.

This clonotype was counted many times. The chain links TRBV4-1 to TRBJ1-5; D ambiguous. Trimming removed 0 bases from V and 3 bases from J, with 6 bases in between. This CDR3 comprises 14 residues. CDR1 MGHRA and CDR2 YSYEKL come from the germline V gene. CDR3 sequence: CASSQEGFNQPQHF. The CDR3, as DNA: TGCGCCAGCAGCCAAGAAGGTTTCAATCAGCCCCAGCATTTT.

This clonotype came up many times. The chain's CDR3 is CASSFGPRGQGETQYF. CDR3 DNA sequence: TGTGCCAGCAGTTTTGGTCCAAGGGGACAGGGCGAGACCCAGTACTTC. The rearrangement uses TRBV12-3 or TRBV12-4 and TRBJ2-5, with TRBD1 matching 9 bases. The CDR3 is 16 amino acids. The J segment lost 5 bases and the V segment lost 3 bases, leaving 10 bases of the junction unmatched.

V is TRBV29-1 and J is TRBJ1-1; 11 bases are a match to TRBD1. Germline V gene lookup returns CDR1 SQVTM and CDR2 ANQGSEA. With V trimmed by 7 bases and J by 5 bases, 6 bases remained unmatched. The CDR3 runs to 13 residues. The CDR3 sequence: CSASGTGGTEAFF. CDR3 DNA sequence: TGCAGCGCCTCCGGGACAGGGGGAACTGAAGCTTTCTTT. Together with reference TRBV29-1 and TRBJ1-1, the CDR3 gives the full variable domain: SAVISQKPSRDICQRGTSLTIQCQVDSQVTMMFWYRQQPGQSLTLIATANQGSEATYESGFVIDKFPISRPNLTFSTLTVSNMSPEDSSIYLCSASGTGGTEAFFGQGTRLTVV.

At least ten counts were recorded for this clonotype. The chain joins TRBV2 to TRBJ2-2, with D unresolved. V gave up 5 bases and J gave up 5 bases, with 12 bases separating them. Germline assignment: CDR1 SNHLY and CDR2 FYNNEI. The CDR3 runs to 14 residues. The CDR3 sequence is CASSTSWGTGELFF. The DNA of the CDR3 is TGTGCCAGCAGTACCTCTTGGGGTACCGGGGAGCTGTTTTTT.

This clonotype was counted at least ten times. This chain links TRBV12-3 or TRBV12-4 with TRBJ2-2; D gene ambiguous. The CDR3 consists of 13 residues. The germline V and J ends were trimmed by 9 bases and 6 bases, with 14 bases remaining between them. The CDR3 sequence: CASSNFPAGELFF. The CDR3 DNA follows: TGTGCCAGTAGCAACTTCCCCGCCGGGGAGCTGTTTTTT.

This clonotype showed up many times. This chain uses TRBV5-1 with TRBJ2-1, with D hard to call. CDR1 and CDR2 (germline): SGHRS, YFSETQ. The CDR3 is 11 residues long. Trimming cost V 4 bases and J 8 bases, with 7 bases left between them. The CDR3 nucleotides are TGCGCCAGCAGCCTTAGCCATGAGCAGTTCTTC. Amino acids: CASSLSHEQFF. Together with reference TRBV5-1 and TRBJ2-1, the CDR3 gives the full variable domain: KAGVTQTPRYLIKTRGQQVTLSCSPISGHRSVSWYQQTPGQGLQFLFEYFSETQRNKGNFPGRFSGRQFSNSRSEMNVSTLELGDSALYLCASSLSHEQFFGPGTRLTVL.

This clonotype came up many times. The chain has TRBV10-3 and TRBJ2-2; 7 bases agree with TRBD2. From germline, CDR1 is ENHRY and CDR2 SYGVKD. The trim removed 10 bases at V and 1 base at J, leaving 6 bases unmatched. The CDR3 sequence is 14 residues long. The CDR3 reads CATHTSENTGELFF. The CDR3 region has the DNA TGTGCCACTCACACTAGCGAGAACACCGGGGAGCTGTTTTTT.

The chain employs TRBV5-1 and TRBJ2-3; 8 bases are a match to TRBD1. V lost 4 bases, J lost 3 bases, and 4 bases stayed unmatched. CDR3 size: 14 residues. CDR1 is SGHRS, CDR2 YFSETQ, per germline. CDR3 protein: CASSQGQGTDTQYF. The CDR3 DNA reads TGCGCCAGCAGCCAAGGACAGGGAACAGATACGCAGTATTTT.

As for this clonotype: Relative to the germline gene, one junction end is altered; a read error may explain this. The chain couples TRBV2 to TRBJ2-6, with a possible D match to TRBD2 (5 bases). Germline CDR1 SNHLY, CDR2 FYNNEI. The CDR3 totals 14 residues. The CDR3 DNA reads TGTGCCAGCAGACCTACTAGAGCTGGGAACACTGAAGCTTTC. Translated, it gives CASRPTRAGNTEAF.

The rearrangement links TRBV20-1 to TRBJ1-3, with D tentatively TRBD1 (6 bases). The germline V and J ends were trimmed by 3 bases and 8 bases, with 20 bases remaining between them. The CDR3 sequence is 15 residues long. Germline CDR1 and CDR2: DFQATT and SNEGSKA (reference sequence). CDR3 sequence: CSASSQGTYGYTIYF. The DNA of the CDR3 is TGCAGTGCTAGTTCTCAGGGGACGTATGGCTACACCATATATTTT.

The chain is built from TRBV7-9 and TRBJ2-7, with 7 nucleotides matching TRBD1. V lost 0 bases, J lost 4 bases, and 9 bases stayed unmatched. Germline CDR1 and CDR2: SEHNR and FQNEAQ (reference sequence). The CDR3 has 16 residues. This CDR3 is CASSLAPGQKRYEQYF. CDR3 nucleotide sequence: TGTGCCAGCAGCTTAGCCCCGGGACAGAAAAGATACGAGCAGTACTTC. Using reference TRBV7-9 and TRBJ2-7 for the parts outside the CDR3, the full variable domain is DTGVSQNPRHKITKRGQNVTFRCDPISEHNRLYWYRQTLGQGPEFLTYFQNEAQLEKSRLLSDRFSAERPKGSFSTLEIQRTEQGDSAMYLCASSLAPGQKRYEQYFGPGTRLTVT.

The rearrangement links TRBV7-9 to TRBJ2-7, with D unclear. Germline CDR1 and CDR2: SEHNR and FQNEAQ (reference sequence). The CDR3 has 13 amino acids. V was cut by 1 base and J by 6 bases, with 10 bases left in between. CDR3 region: CASSLGSGSEQYF. The CDR3 region has the DNA TGTGCCAGCAGCTTAGGGTCAGGTAGCGAGCAGTACTTC.

In this sample, this clonotype turned up many times. This rearrangement joins TRBV4-1 to TRBJ1-4, with D possibly being TRBD1 (5 bases). Germline assignment: CDR1 MGHRA and CDR2 YSYEKL. The V and J ends lost 1 base and 4 bases respectively, with 10 bases between them. CDR3 length: 15 residues. Here the CDR3 reads CASSQVQGNNEKLFF. DNA of the CDR3: TGCGCCAGCAGCCAAGTCCAGGGTAATAATGAAAAACTGTTTTTT.

This clonotype was seen many times. The chain joins TRBV4-1 to TRBJ2-3, with 11 bases lining up with TRBD2. The CDR3 is 16 amino acids. Germline loops: CDR1 MGHRA, CDR2 YSYEKL. V trimming: 5 bases; J trimming: 3 bases; junction bases outside the gene matches: 7. CDR3 amino acids: CASSSRGLAATDTQYF. The CDR3, as DNA: TGCGCCAGCAGCTCCCGGGGACTAGCGGCTACAGATACGCAGTATTTT.

This clonotype is labeled medium-sized. This chain connects TRBV10-3 to TRBJ2-7, with TRBD1 as a possible D gene (6 bases). There are 12 residues in the CDR3. The V end lost 6 bases, the J end lost 5 bases, and 11 bases lay between the germline ends. CDR1 and CDR2 (germline): ENHRY, SYGVKD. The CDR3 loop reads CAISSGVDEQYF. CDR3 nucleotide sequence: TGTGCCATCAGCTCAGGGGTCGACGAGCAGTACTTC.